This is a list of T cell receptor beta chains from one sample in a study of blood T cell repertoires in COVID-19. Here immunoSEQ multiplex PCR was the method, and the copy in TCRdb shows in-frame clones only, minus some. The sample holds some 230,000 clones, approximately 80% seen once. Sequenced material: PBMCs or T cells enriched from blood (not recorded which). All receptors come from a woman between 35 and 50 years old with acute COVID-19. Both conserved end residues are part of each CDR3. The order of the fields is J gene, V gene, D gene, clone size, CDR3 protein, CDR3 DNA. A D gene is named only where the DNA matches it firmly. The size entry is marked missing in some rows and otherwise reads once, few, many or a size class.

TRBJ1-1	TRBV11-2	.	few	CASSLDTEAFF	TGTGCCAGCAGCCTCGACACTGAAGCTTTCTTT
TRBJ2-6	TRBV4-1	TRBD2	.	CASSQVVGTSFNSGANVLTF	TGCGCCAGCAGCCAAGTTGTCGGGACTAGCTTCAACTCTGGGGCCAACGTCCTGACTTTC
TRBJ2-7	TRBV5-4	TRBD1	.	CASSPGQGVSYEQYF	TGTGCCAGCAGCCCTGGACAGGGGGTATCCTACGAGCAGTACTTC
TRBJ2-1	TRBV7-3	TRBD2	few	CASSRYSGTSGRIEQFF	TGTGCCAGCAGTCGTTACTCCGGGACTAGCGGGAGGATTGAGCAGTTCTTC
TRBJ1-5	TRBV7-4	.	.	CATTASANSNQPQHF	TGTGCCACCACAGCTTCTGCAAATAGCAATCAGCCCCAGCATTTT
TRBJ1-1	TRBV9	.	.	CASSVVGDGEAFF	TGTGCCAGCAGCGTAGTAGGGGATGGTGAAGCTTTCTTT
TRBJ1-3	TRBV7-8	.	.	CASSPYKDTIYF	TGTGCCAGCAGCCCTTACAAAGACACCATATATTTT
TRBJ2-2	TRBV27	TRBD2	.	CASSFNPGLAAGELFF	TGTGCCAGCAGTTTTAATCCGGGACTAGCGGCCGGGGAGCTGTTTTTT
TRBJ2-1	TRBV7-9	TRBD2	few	CASSLASGSTAEQFF	TGTGCCAGCAGCTTAGCGAGCGGGAGTACCGCTGAGCAGTTCTTC
TRBJ1-6	TRBV27	.	.	CASSYHRSDSPLHF	TGTGCCAGCAGCTACCACCGGTCGGATTCACCCCTCCACTTT
TRBJ1-2	TRBV7-2	.	once	CASSHDLTGKGYTF	TGTGCCAGCAGCCATGATCTGACGGGGAAGGGCTACACCTTC
TRBJ2-1	TRBV5-1	.	.	CASSSRVDNEQFF	TGCGCCAGCAGCTCCAGGGTTGACAATGAGCAGTTCTTC
TRBJ2-2	TRBV2	.	.	CASSQAGGNTGELFF	TGTGCCAGCAGTCAGGCGGGCGGGAACACCGGGGAGCTGTTTTTT
TRBJ2-7	TRBV28	TRBD1	.	CASSLRQGTYEQYF	TGTGCCAGCAGTTTGAGACAGGGGACCTACGAGCAGTACTTC
TRBJ1-2	TRBV3-1/TRBV3-2	TRBD1	.	CASSPRRGRVYGYTF	TGTGCCAGCAGCCCGCGCAGGGGGCGCGTCTATGGCTACACCTTC
TRBJ2-2	TRBV3-1/TRBV3-2	TRBD2	.	CASSRESGLAAANTGELFF	TGTGCCAGCAGCCGAGAAAGTGGACTAGCGGCCGCGAACACCGGGGAGCTGTTTTTT
TRBJ2-1	TRBV7-9	.	.	CASRLSGFETNEQFF	TGTGCCAGCAGACTAAGCGGGTTCGAGACCAATGAGCAGTTCTTC
TRBJ1-2	TRBV19	.	.	CASSMSWGTTNYGYTF	TGTGCCAGTAGTATGTCATGGGGCACAACTAACTATGGCTACACCTTC
TRBJ1-6	TRBV3-1/TRBV3-2	TRBD1	.	CASSRQGANSPLHF	TGTGCCAGCAGCCGGCAGGGGGCTAATTCACCCCTCCACTTT
TRBJ1-3	TRBV3-1/TRBV3-2	.	.	CASSPDPAGGNTIYF	TGTGCCAGCAGCCCGGATCCCGCGGGGGGAAACACCATATATTTT
TRBJ2-7	TRBV30	TRBD1	.	CAWGGQTYEQYF	TGTGCCTGGGGGGGACAGACCTACGAGCAGTACTTC
TRBJ1-3	TRBV15	.	.	CATSRDRGRGASGNTIYF	TGTGCCACCAGCAGAGATCGGGGACGGGGGGCCTCTGGAAACACCATATATTTT
TRBJ2-3	TRBV3-1/TRBV3-2	.	.	CASSQVGGSTDTQYF	TGTGCCAGCAGCCAAGTAGGAGGGAGCACAGATACGCAGTATTTT